One sample yielded the 10 T cell receptor beta chains listed below, sequenced in a study of OX40 agonist ivuxolimab in advanced cancers. Assay: immunoSEQ multiplex PCR; the TCRdb copy retains only in-frame clones and omits some. The sample carries about 82,000 clones, around 92% recorded once. The sample consisted of CD4+ or CD8+ T cells sorted from blood, taken in a trial of the OX40 agonist ivuxolimab. The receptors here all came from an adult with an advanced solid tumor such as melanoma, head and neck, liver or kidney cancer.

CDR3 loop: CASSFPGLGNEQFF. The CDR3 nucleotides read TGTGCCAGCAGTTTCCCGGGACTAGGCAATGAGCAGTTCTTC. This chain joins TRBV28 and TRBJ2-1; TRBD2 matches at 8 bases. The V gene's germline CDR1 is MDHEN and CDR2 SYDVKM. Trimming removed 3 bases from V and 6 bases from J; junction bases left unmatched: 4. CDR3 length: 14 amino acids.

The CDR3 bases are TGTGCCAGTAGGGACAGGGGAAGCAATCAGCCCCAGCATTTT. It specifies CASRDRGSNQPQHF. V usage is TRBV19 and J usage is TRBJ1-5; 9 bases fit TRBD1. The germline V gene encodes CDR1 LNHDA and CDR2 SQIVND (reference sequence). CDR3 length: 14 residues. The trim removed 6 bases at V and 1 base at J, leaving 1 base unmatched.

The chain employs TRBV6-4 and TRBJ2-3; possibly TRBD1 or TRBD2 for D (6 bases each). V lost 4 bases and J 2 bases, leaving 13 bases between the germline ends. This CDR3 spans 15 amino acids. Germline loops: CDR1 MRHNA, CDR2 SNTAGT. CDR3 sequence (DNA): TGTGCCAGCAGTGCGGGGGCAGGGGACACAGATACGCAGTATTTT. Translation gives CASSAGAGDTDTQYF.

This clone was counted only a few times. The V call is TRBV9, the J call TRBJ1-2, with 8 positions matching TRBD1. V was clipped by 0 bases and J by 5 bases; unmatched bases: 6. There are 15 residues in the CDR3. From germline, CDR1 is SGDLS and CDR2 YYNGEE. The CDR3 reads CASSVEGTGSYGYTF. DNA of the CDR3: TGTGCCAGCAGCGTAGAGGGGACAGGCTCTTATGGCTACACCTTC. The variable domain in full, completed from reference TRBV9 and TRBJ1-2, reads DSGVTQTPKHLITATGQRVTLRCSPRSGDLSVYWYQQSLDQGLQFLIQYYNGEERAKGNILERFSAQQFPDLHSELNLSSLELGDSALYFCASSVEGTGSYGYTFGSGTRLTVV.

The chain is built from TRBV7-9 and TRBJ2-7, with TRBD2 identical over 10 bases. Germline V gene lookup returns CDR1 SEHNR and CDR2 FQNEAQ (reference sequence). J was trimmed by 2 bases and V by 5 bases; bases with no gene match: 15. The CDR3 is 18 amino acids. CDR3 sequence (DNA): TGTGCCAGCAGCGATTTAAACAGGCAGAGCGGGGGGGCCTACGAGCAGTACTTC. Encoded protein: CASSDLNRQSGGAYEQYF.

The chain links TRBV27 to TRBJ2-7, with D perhaps matching TRBD2 (7 bases). CDR3 size: 16 residues. The germline V gene has CDR1 MNHEY and CDR2 SMNVEV (reference sequence). The ends were cut back, 5 bases at V and 2 bases at J, with 19 bases in the middle. The chain's CDR3 is CASSPSWGAGAYEQYF. CDR3 nucleotides: TGTGCCAGCAGTCCGAGTTGGGGGGCGGGGGCCTACGAGCAGTACTTC.

The genes are TRBV6-5 and TRBJ1-5; D gene uncertain. This CDR3 is built from 15 residues. Per the germline V gene, CDR1 is MNHEY and CDR2 is SVGAGI. V lost 5 bases and J 0 bases, leaving 11 bases between the germline ends. CDR3 sequence (DNA): TGTGCCAGCAGTCCTACGGGGTATAGCAATCAGCCCCAGCATTTT. Protein sequence: CASSPTGYSNQPQHF.

This chain links TRBV4-2 with TRBJ1-5, with D perhaps matching TRBD1 (5 bases). The CDR3 has 17 amino acids. Germline assignment: CDR1 LGHNA and CDR2 YNFKEQ. V lost 0 bases, J lost 4 bases, and 16 bases lay in between. Here the CDR3 reads CASSQDWRGETNQPQHF. CDR3 sequence (DNA): TGTGCCAGCAGCCAAGATTGGAGGGGAGAGACAAATCAGCCCCAGCATTTT.

The sample holds one count of this clone. This chain connects TRBV5-4 to TRBJ1-4, with D unresolved. V gave up 1 base and J gave up 8 bases, with 15 bases separating them. The CDR3 is 15 residues long. The germline V gene encodes CDR1 SGHNT and CDR2 YYREEE (reference sequence). The CDR3 coding sequence is TGTGCCAGCAGCTTGTGGGTGGGAGGAAAAGAAAAACTGTTTTTT. It codes for CASSLWVGGKEKLFF.

The chain carries TRBV7-2 and TRBJ1-1; unclear D gene. V was shortened by 2 bases and J by 1 base, with 5 bases between the two germline ends. This CDR3 has 13 amino acids. Germline CDR1 and CDR2: SGHTA and FQGNSA. In nucleotides, the CDR3 is TGTGCCAGCAGCTTATATGAGAACACTGAAGCTTTCTTT. Its translation: CASSLYENTEAFF.